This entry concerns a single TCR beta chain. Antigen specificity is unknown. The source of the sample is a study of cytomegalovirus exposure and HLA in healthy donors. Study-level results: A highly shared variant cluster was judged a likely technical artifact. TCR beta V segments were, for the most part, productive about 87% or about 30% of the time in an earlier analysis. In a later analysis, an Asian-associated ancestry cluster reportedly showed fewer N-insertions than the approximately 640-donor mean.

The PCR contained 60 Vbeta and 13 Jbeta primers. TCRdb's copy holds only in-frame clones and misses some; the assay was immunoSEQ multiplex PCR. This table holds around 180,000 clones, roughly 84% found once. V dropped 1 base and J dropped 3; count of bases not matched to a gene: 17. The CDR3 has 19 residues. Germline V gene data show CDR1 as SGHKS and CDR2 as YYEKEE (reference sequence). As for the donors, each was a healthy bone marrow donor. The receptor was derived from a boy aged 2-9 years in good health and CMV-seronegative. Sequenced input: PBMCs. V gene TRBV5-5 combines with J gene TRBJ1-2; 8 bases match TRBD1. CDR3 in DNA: TGTGCCAGCAGCTTGCGTATTATGGGACAGGAAGGCTCCTACTATGGCTACACCTTC. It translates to CASSLRIMGQEGSYYGYTF.